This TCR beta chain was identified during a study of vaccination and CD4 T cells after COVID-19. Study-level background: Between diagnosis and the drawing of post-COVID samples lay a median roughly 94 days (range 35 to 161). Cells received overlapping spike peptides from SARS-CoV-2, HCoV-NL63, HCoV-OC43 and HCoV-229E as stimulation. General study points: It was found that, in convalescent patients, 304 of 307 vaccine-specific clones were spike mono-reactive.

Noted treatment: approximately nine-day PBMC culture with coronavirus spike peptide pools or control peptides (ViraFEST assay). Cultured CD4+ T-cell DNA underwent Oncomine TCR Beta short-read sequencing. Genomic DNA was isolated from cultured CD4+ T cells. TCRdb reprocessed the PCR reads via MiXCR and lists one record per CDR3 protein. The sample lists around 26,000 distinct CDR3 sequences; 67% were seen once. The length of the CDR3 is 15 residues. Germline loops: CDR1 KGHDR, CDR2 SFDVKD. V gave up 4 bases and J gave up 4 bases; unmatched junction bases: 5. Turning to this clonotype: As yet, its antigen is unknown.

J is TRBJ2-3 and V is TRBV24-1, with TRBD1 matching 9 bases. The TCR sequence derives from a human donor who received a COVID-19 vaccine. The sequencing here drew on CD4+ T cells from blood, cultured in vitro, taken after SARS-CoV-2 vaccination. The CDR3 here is CATSDRDRDADTQYF. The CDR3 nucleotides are TGTGCCACCAGTGACAGGGACAGGGATGCAGATACGCAGTATTTT.